The next 12 T cell receptor beta chains were all read from a single sample in a study of blood T cell repertoires in COVID-19. Profiled with immunoSEQ multiplex PCR; TCRdb holds only in-frame clones, not every one. The sample holds 40,000 to 65,000 clones, roughly 90% seen once. Specimen: peripheral blood. Receptors were obtained from a man older than 75 with acute or convalescent COVID-19.

CDR3 sequence: CASSKGQSYGYTF. CDR3 nucleotides: TGTGCCAGCAGCAAAGGACAGAGTTATGGCTACACCTTC. J is TRBJ1-2 and V is TRBV11-1; perhaps TRBD1 as D (6 bases). Germline V gives CDR1 SGHAT, CDR2 FQDESV (reference sequence). Trimming left V 5 bases short and J 5 bases short, with 12 bases between. The CDR3 is made up of 13 amino acids.

Here the CDR3 DNA reads TGTGCCAGCAGTGAAGCGCTTCGACTAGCGGGTGTTGACAATGAGCAGTTCTTC. It codes for CASSEALRLAGVDNEQFF. The chain links TRBV2 to TRBJ2-1, with 10 bases matching TRBD2. J gave up 5 bases and V 0 bases, and 10 bases lay outside the gene matches. This CDR3 is 18 amino acids long. Germline assignment: CDR1 SNHLY and CDR2 FYNNEI. The entire variable domain, with the rest obtained from reference TRBV2 and TRBJ2-1, is as follows: EPEVTQTPSHQVTQMGQEVILRCVPISNHLYFYWYRQILGQKVEFLVSFYNNEISEKSEIFDDQFSVERPDGSNFTLKIRSTKLEDSAMYFCASSEALRLAGVDNEQFFGPGTRLTVL.

The chain uses TRBV5-1 and TRBJ2-1, with a tentative D call TRBD1 (6 bases). Trimming took 2 bases from V and 2 from J, leaving 8 bases between them. Germline V lookup: CDR1 SGHRS, CDR2 YFSETQ. The CDR3 loop spans 14 amino acids. The CDR3 reads CASSLQGPYNEQFF. The DNA for the CDR3 is TGCGCCAGCAGCTTACAGGGACCCTACAATGAGCAGTTCTTC.

The chain uses TRBV5-1 and TRBJ2-7; possible D gene TRBD2, 7 bases. Trimming took off 7 bases at V and 0 bases at J, with 17 bases between the two ends. Germline CDR1 and CDR2: SGHRS and YFSETQ. The CDR3 is 15 amino acids. CDR3 sequence: CASSQQGGISYEQYF. The CDR3 coding sequence is TGCGCCAGCTCTCAACAGGGAGGGATCTCCTACGAGCAGTACTTC.

The chain combines TRBV7-9 with TRBJ1-2; the match to TRBD1 covers 9 bases. Per the germline V gene, CDR1 is SEHNR and CDR2 is FQNEAQ (reference sequence). V lost 5 bases and J lost 2; bases outside the gene matches: 9. This CDR3 comprises 16 residues. The CDR3 loop is CASSPRTGEKNYGYTF. The DNA for the CDR3 is TGTGCCAGCAGCCCCCGGACAGGGGAGAAAAACTATGGCTACACCTTC.

The chain is built from TRBV5-1 and TRBJ2-1, with D possibly matching TRBD1 (5 bases). The ends were cut back, 7 bases at V and 4 bases at J, with 15 bases in the middle. Germline values: CDR1 SGHRS, CDR2 YFSETQ. The CDR3 is 14 residues long. In DNA, the CDR3 is TGCGCCAGCTCCAGGGAAACAGAATACAATGAGCAGTTCTTC. This encodes CASSRETEYNEQFF.

The rearrangement uses TRBV11-2 and TRBJ2-3; D uncertain. Germline-derived CDR1 and CDR2 are SGHAT and FQNNGV. The CDR3 runs 11 residues. The V end was cut by 7 bases, the J end by 2 bases, with 4 bases between. In DNA form, the CDR3 reads TGTGCCAGCACCTCCACAGATACGCAGTATTTT. This gives the protein CASTSTDTQYF.

The V call is TRBV19, the J call TRBJ2-5; D is unresolved. CDR3 size: 11 residues. V lost 7 bases and J lost 4, with 7 bases in between. Germline V gene data show CDR1 as LNHDA and CDR2 as SQIVND (reference sequence). The CDR3 DNA follows: TGTGCCAGTACCTTCGGAGAGACCCAGTACTTC. Protein: CASTFGETQYF.

J is TRBJ1-1 and V is TRBV9; D gene unclear. Germline CDR1 is SGDLS and CDR2 is YYNGEE. The germline V and J ends were trimmed by 0 bases and 1 base, with 4 bases remaining between them. The CDR3 totals 13 residues. CDR3 region: CASSVGRNTEAFF. CDR3 in DNA: TGTGCCAGCAGCGTAGGTCGGAACACTGAAGCTTTCTTT.

The chain joins TRBV6-2 or TRBV6-3 to TRBJ1-2; D is ambiguous. The CDR3 sequence is 14 residues long. The V and J ends lost 2 bases and 3 bases respectively, with 10 bases between them. Germline V CDR1 and CDR2: MNHEY, SVGEGT. CDR3 in DNA: TGTGCCAGCAGTTACAGAGGGATGGACTATGGCTACACCTTC. Translated, it gives CASSYRGMDYGYTF.

The chain employs TRBV10-2 and TRBJ1-4; unclear D gene. The CDR3 spans 14 residues. Germline V gene data show CDR1 as WSHSY and CDR2 as SAAADI. Trimming took off 6 bases at V and 0 bases at J, with 8 bases between the two ends. The CDR3 DNA follows: TGCGCCAGCAGCGGGGTAGCAACTAATGAAAAACTGTTTTTT. Its protein is CASSGVATNEKLFF.

This clone appeared a few times. V gene TRBV21-1 combines with J gene TRBJ1-1; the table calls TRBD1, which could not be checked here. TRBV21-1 is deemed a pseudogene. The CDR3 totals 14 residues. CDR3 protein: CASSKDPGGPEAFF. CDR3 bases: TGTGCCAGCAGCAAAGATCCAGGGGGGCCTGAAGCTTTCTTT.